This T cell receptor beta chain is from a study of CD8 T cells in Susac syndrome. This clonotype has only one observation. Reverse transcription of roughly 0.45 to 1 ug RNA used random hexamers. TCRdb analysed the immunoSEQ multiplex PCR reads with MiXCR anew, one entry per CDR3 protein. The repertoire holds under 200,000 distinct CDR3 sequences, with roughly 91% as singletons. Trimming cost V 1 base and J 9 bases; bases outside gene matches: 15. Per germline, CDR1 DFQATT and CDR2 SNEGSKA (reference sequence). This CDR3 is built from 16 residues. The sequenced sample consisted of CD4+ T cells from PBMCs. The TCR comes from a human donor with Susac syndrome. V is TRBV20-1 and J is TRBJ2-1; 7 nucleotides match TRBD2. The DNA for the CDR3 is TGCAGTGCTAGAGCGGAACTAGCGTGGGAGCAAAGTGAGCAGTTCTTC. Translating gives CSARAELAWEQSEQFF.